The source of this T cell receptor (beta chain) is a study of shared clonotypes between healthy human individuals. Data came from immunoSEQ multiplex PCR; TCRdb stores just in-frame clones and leaves some out. The sample holds about 1.5 million clones, 98% seen once. Deletions cut 0 bases from V and 4 bases from J, with 7 bases between. This CDR3 comprises 13 residues. The germline V gene encodes CDR1 SGHKS and CDR2 YYEKEE (reference sequence). The J gene is TRBJ2-5, the V gene TRBV5-5; D is ambiguous. The sequence came from a man under 40 in good health. Material for sequencing was naive CD4+ T cells sorted from blood. As to subset: CD45RA+ positively selected. CDR3 DNA: TGTGCCAGCAGCTTGGCCAGCCCAGAGACCCAGTACTTC. Protein sequence: CASSLASPETQYF.